A selection of T cell receptor beta chains follows, all from one sample in a study of T cells in Graves' hyperthyroidism and ophthalmopathy. Each CDR3 protein gets one entry after TCRdb re-called the multiplex PCR reads with MiXCR. The sample includes 300,000 to 500,000 distinct CDR3 sequences, more than 13% seen only once; the top ten take around 27%. Sequencing input: blood. The receptors come from a middle-aged man with Graves' ophthalmopathy. The CDR3 runs from the conserved cysteine through the conserved F or W. D genes are given only for firm matches. The size of a clone is reported for some rows only, either as once, few or many, or as a class for expanded clones.

J gene: TRBJ2-3
clone size: few
V gene: TRBV19
D gene: .
CDR3 DNA: TGTGCCAGTAGTCCAAAAGGGACTTACACAGATACGCAGTATTTT
CDR3 protein: CASSPKGTYTDTQYF

J gene: TRBJ2-2
clone size: many
V gene: TRBV18
D gene: .
CDR3 DNA: TGTGCCAGCTCATCGTCGACCAGGGGTAACGGGGAGCTGTTTTTT
CDR3 protein: CASSSSTRGNGELFF

J gene: TRBJ2-7
clone size: many
V gene: TRBV5-1
D gene: .
CDR3 DNA: TGCGCCAGCAGTATGGGGTGGGGAACCTACGAGCAGTACTTC
CDR3 protein: CASSMGWGTYEQYF

J gene: TRBJ2-1
clone size: many
V gene: TRBV20-1
D gene: TRBD2
CDR3 DNA: TGCAGTGCTAGAGTCTTAGCGGGAGGGCGCGGTGAGCAGTTCTTC
CDR3 protein: CSARVLAGGRGEQFF

J gene: TRBJ2-1
clone size: many
V gene: TRBV5-1
D gene: TRBD2
CDR3 DNA: TGCGCCAGCAGCTTGGAACTGTCCGCTAGCGGGAGTCATGAGCAGTTCTTC
CDR3 protein: CASSLELSASGSHEQFF

J gene: TRBJ1-5
clone size: many
V gene: TRBV27
D gene: TRBD1
CDR3 DNA: TGTGCCAGCAGTTCCTGGACAGGGTACAATCAGCCCCAGCATTTT
CDR3 protein: CASSSWTGYNQPQHF

J gene: TRBJ2-5
clone size: many
V gene: TRBV3-1
D gene: .
CDR3 DNA: TGTGCCAGCAGCCAAGCTCCCGGGGGGCCTCAAGAGACCCAGTACTTC
CDR3 protein: CASSQAPGGPQETQYF

J gene: TRBJ2-6
clone size: .
V gene: TRBV28
D gene: TRBD1
CDR3 DNA: TGTGCCAGCAGAACAGGGGGACTCTCTGGGGCCAACGTCCTGACTTTC
CDR3 protein: CASRTGGLSGANVLTF

J gene: TRBJ2-7
clone size: many
V gene: TRBV7-9
D gene: .
CDR3 DNA: TGTGCCAGCAGCTTAGAGTCCGGGGGTACCTACGAGCAGTACTTC
CDR3 protein: CASSLESGGTYEQYF

J gene: TRBJ2-7
clone size: many
V gene: TRBV24-1
D gene: .
CDR3 DNA: TGTGCCACCAGTGAGACCGGGACAAACGAGCAGTACTTC
CDR3 protein: CATSETGTNEQYF

J gene: TRBJ2-2
clone size: many
V gene: TRBV12-3/TRBV12-4
D gene: .
CDR3 DNA: TGTGCCAGCAGCCATCGACAGGGGAGGGCCGGGGAGCTGTTTTTT
CDR3 protein: CASSHRQGRAGELFF

J gene: TRBJ1-1
clone size: many
V gene: TRBV20-1
D gene: TRBD1
CDR3 DNA: TGCAGTGCTCTACCCTTAACAGGGGTCAACACTGAAGCTTTCTTT
CDR3 protein: CSALPLTGVNTEAFF

J gene: TRBJ2-5
clone size: many
V gene: TRBV2
D gene: .
CDR3 DNA: TGTGCCAGCAGTGTGGTTCTGCAAGAGACCCAGTACTTC
CDR3 protein: CASSVVLQETQYF

J gene: TRBJ1-1
clone size: .
V gene: TRBV10-3
D gene: .
CDR3 DNA: TGTGCCATCAGTGAGGGCAGCTGGGGCACTGAAGCTTTCTTT
CDR3 protein: CAISEGSWGTEAFF

J gene: TRBJ1-6
clone size: .
V gene: TRBV12-5
D gene: .
CDR3 DNA: TGTGCTAGTGCACCTGGGATGGAGAATTCACCCCTCCACTTT
CDR3 protein: CASAPGMENSPLHF

J gene: TRBJ2-5
clone size: many
V gene: TRBV5-1
D gene: .
CDR3 DNA: TGCGCCAGCAGGCGGCAGGGGTCGGAGGGGGAGACCCAGTACTTC
CDR3 protein: CASRRQGSEGETQYF

J gene: TRBJ2-7
clone size: many
V gene: TRBV28
D gene: .
CDR3 DNA: TGTGCCAGCAATTCCCACAGGGTTACCTACGAGCAGTACTTC
CDR3 protein: CASNSHRVTYEQYF

J gene: TRBJ2-5
clone size: few
V gene: TRBV5-1
D gene: TRBD1
CDR3 DNA: TGCGCCAGCGGACAGGGGGCTGTAGAGACCCAGTACTTC
CDR3 protein: CASGQGAVETQYF

J gene: TRBJ2-5
clone size: many
V gene: TRBV20-1
D gene: .
CDR3 DNA: TGCAGTGCTGCCCCTCTTCAGGCCAGCAGGGAGACCCAGTACTTC
CDR3 protein: CSAAPLQASRETQYF

J gene: TRBJ1-2
clone size: many
V gene: TRBV18
D gene: TRBD1
CDR3 DNA: TGTGCCAGCTCACCAGCGGACAGGGCCAACTATGGCTACACCTTC
CDR3 protein: CASSPADRANYGYTF

J gene: TRBJ1-1
clone size: many
V gene: TRBV18
D gene: .
CDR3 DNA: TGTGCCAGCTCACCACCTTCCCAGGGCTCGAACACTGAAGCTTTCTTT
CDR3 protein: CASSPPSQGSNTEAFF

J gene: TRBJ2-2
clone size: few
V gene: TRBV3-1
D gene: TRBD2
CDR3 DNA: TGTGCCAGCGCAAAACGGGAGGCCGGGGAGCTGTTTTTT
CDR3 protein: CASAKREAGELFF

J gene: TRBJ1-2
clone size: few
V gene: TRBV19
D gene: .
CDR3 DNA: TGTGCCAGTAGTATCAGACAGGCGGGTGGCTACACCTTC
CDR3 protein: CASSIRQAGGYTF

J gene: TRBJ1-1
clone size: many
V gene: TRBV7-8
D gene: TRBD1
CDR3 DNA: TGTGCCAGCAGCCCTGGACAGGGCGGATTGGACACTGAAGCTTTCTTT
CDR3 protein: CASSPGQGGLDTEAFF